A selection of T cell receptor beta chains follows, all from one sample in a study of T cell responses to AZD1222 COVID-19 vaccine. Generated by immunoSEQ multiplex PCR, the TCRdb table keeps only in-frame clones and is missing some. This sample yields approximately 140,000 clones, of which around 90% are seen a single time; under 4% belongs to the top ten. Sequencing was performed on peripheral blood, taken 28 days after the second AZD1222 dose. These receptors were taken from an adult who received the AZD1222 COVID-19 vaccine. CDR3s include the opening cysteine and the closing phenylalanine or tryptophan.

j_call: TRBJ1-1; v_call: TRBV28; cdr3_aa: CASSGGQKAFF
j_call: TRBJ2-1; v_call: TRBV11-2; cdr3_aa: CASSQLAGSSYNEQFF
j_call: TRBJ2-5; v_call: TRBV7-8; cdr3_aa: CASSLAPWERRETQYF
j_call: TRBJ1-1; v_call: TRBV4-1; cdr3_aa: CASSPQARAEAFF
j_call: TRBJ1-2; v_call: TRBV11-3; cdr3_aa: CASSLDGPIANYGYTF
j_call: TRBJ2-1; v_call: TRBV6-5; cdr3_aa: CASSYSNLGIYNEQFF
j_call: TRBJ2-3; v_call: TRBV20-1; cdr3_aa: CSASGTDTQYF
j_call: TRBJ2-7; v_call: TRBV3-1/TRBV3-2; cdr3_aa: CASSQDRLGGAISTTYEQYF
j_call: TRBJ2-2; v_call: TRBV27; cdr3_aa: CASSPGQVYTGELFF
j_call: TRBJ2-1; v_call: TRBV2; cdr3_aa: CASSPTSGSYNEQFF
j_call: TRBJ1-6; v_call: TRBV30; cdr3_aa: CAWSVRAGGRGDSPLHF
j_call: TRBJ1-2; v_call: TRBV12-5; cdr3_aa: CASGLLRDYTF
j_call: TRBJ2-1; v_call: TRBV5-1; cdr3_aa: CASSLGQLQFF
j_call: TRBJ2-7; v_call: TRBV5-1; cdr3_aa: CASSPPMTGDFSGSYEQYF
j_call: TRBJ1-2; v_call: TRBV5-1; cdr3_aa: CASSGRDLYGYTF
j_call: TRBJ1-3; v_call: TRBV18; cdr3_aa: CASSPVPQAPGNTIYF
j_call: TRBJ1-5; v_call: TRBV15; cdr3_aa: CATSRDRRGLGNQPQHF
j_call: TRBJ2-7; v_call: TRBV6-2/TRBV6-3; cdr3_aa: CASSYSESYEQYF
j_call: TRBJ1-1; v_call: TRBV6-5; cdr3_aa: CASSLTGTRNTEAFF
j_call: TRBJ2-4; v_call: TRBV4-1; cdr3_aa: CASSQDLAGGAKNIQYF
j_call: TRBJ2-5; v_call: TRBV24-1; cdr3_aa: CATSALGGQTQYF
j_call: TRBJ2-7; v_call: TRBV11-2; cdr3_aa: CASSSDTSYEQYF
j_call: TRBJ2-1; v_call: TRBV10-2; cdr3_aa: CASSGKERWSYNEQFF
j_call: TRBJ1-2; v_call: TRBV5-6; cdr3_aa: CASSSVDRGTYGYTF
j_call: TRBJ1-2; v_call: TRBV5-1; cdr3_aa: CASSATGGAYGYTF
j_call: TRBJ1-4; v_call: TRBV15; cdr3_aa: CATIRAPGGKLFF
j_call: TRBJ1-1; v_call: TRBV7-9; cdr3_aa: CASSHVGQGRTEAFF